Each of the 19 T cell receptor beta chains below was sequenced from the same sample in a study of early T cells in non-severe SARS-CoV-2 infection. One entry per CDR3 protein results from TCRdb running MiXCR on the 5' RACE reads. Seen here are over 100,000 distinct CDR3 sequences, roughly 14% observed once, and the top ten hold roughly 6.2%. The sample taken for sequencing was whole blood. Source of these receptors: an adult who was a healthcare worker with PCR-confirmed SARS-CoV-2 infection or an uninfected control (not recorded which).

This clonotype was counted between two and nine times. Here the CDR3 DNA reads TGTGCCAGCAGACCAACTAGCGGGAGGGGGCTGGATACGCAGTATTTT. Protein product: CASRPTSGRGLDTQYF. This sequence joins TRBV7-9 and TRBJ2-3; 13 bases map to TRBD2. V dropped 6 bases and J dropped 6; count of bases not matched to a gene: 9. Germline values: CDR1 SEHNR, CDR2 FQNEAQ (reference sequence). The CDR3 runs 16 residues.

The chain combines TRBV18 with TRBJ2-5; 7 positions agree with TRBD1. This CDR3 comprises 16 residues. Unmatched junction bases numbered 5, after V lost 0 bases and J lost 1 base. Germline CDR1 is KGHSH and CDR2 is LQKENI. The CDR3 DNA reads TGTGCCAGCTCACCACCCGCAGGGGGATTCCAAGAGACCCAGTACTTC. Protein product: CASSPPAGGFQETQYF.

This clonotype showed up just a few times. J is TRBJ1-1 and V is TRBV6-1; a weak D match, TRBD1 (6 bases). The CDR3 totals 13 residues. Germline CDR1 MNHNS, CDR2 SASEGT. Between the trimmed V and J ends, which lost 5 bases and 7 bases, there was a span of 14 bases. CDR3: CASSTGRRIEAFF. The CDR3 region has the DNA TGTGCCAGCAGTACAGGGCGGAGGATTGAAGCTTTCTTT.

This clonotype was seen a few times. CDR3 DNA sequence: TGTGCCAGCCACGTTGGTCGAGGGGGAACTAATGAAAAACTGTTTTTT. It encodes CASHVGRGGTNEKLFF. The V call is TRBV6-5, the J call TRBJ1-4; D is perhaps TRBD1 (6 bases). Germline V gene data show CDR1 as MNHEY and CDR2 as SVGAGI. The CDR3 totals 16 residues. V was pared by 8 bases and J by 1 base, with 17 bases between.

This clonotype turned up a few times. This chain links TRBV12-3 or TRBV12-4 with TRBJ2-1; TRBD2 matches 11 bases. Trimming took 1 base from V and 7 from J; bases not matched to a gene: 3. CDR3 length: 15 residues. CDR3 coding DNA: TGTGCCAGCAGTTTAGGGACTAGCGGGCAGAATGAGCAGTTCTTC. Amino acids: CASSLGTSGQNEQFF.

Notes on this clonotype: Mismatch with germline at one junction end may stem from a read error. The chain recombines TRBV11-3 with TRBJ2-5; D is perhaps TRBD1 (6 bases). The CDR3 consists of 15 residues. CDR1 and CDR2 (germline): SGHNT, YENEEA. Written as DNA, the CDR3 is TGTGCCAACAGCTTAGAGGGGACAAGCCAAGAGACCCAGTACTTC. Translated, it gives CANSLEGTSQETQYF.

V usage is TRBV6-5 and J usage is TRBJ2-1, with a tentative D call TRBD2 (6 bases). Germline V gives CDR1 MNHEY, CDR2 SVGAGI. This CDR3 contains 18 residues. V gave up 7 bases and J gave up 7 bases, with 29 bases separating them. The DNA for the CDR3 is TGTGCCAGCAATCGCCTCCCATCCGGGACGAGCGGGTCGAATGAGCAGTTCTTC. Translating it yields CASNRLPSGTSGSNEQFF.

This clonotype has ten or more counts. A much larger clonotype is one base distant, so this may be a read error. The CDR3 protein is CASRRADSENTIYF. The CDR3 DNA sequence: TGTGCCAGTAGAAGGGCAGACTCTGAAAACACCATATATTTT. The V call is TRBV12-3 or TRBV12-4, the J call TRBJ1-3; D is unclear. The CDR3 is 14 amino acids.

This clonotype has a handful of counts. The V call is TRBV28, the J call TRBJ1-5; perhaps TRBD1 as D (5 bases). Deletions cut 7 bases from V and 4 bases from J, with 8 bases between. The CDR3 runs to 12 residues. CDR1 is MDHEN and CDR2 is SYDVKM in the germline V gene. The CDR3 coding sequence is TGTGCCAGCAACGAGGGGAATCAGCCCCAGCATTTT. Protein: CASNEGNQPQHF.

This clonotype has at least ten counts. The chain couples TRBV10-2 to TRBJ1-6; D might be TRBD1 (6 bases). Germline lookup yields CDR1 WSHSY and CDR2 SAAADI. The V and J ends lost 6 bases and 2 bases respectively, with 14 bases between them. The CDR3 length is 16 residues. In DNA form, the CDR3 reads TGCGCCAGCAGCCCCGGGACACGAACCTATAATTCACCCCTCCACTTT. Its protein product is CASSPGTRTYNSPLHF.

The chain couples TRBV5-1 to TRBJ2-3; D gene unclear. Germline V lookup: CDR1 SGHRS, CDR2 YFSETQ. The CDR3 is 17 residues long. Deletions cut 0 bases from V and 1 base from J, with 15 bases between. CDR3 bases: TGCGCCAGCAGCTTGGTACGGAACGCTGGGGGCACAGATACGCAGTATTTT. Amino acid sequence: CASSLVRNAGGTDTQYF.

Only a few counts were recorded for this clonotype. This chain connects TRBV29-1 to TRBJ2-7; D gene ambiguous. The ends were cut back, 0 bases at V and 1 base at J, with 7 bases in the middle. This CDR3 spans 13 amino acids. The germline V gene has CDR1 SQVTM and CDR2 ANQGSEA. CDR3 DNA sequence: TGCAGCGTTGAAGATAAAAGATCCTACGAGCAGTACTTC. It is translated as CSVEDKRSYEQYF.

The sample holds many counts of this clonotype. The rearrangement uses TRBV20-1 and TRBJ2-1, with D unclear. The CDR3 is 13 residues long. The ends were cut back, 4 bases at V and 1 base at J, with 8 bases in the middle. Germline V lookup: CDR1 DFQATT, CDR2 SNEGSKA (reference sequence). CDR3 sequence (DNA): TGCAGTGCTAACGAGGTATCCTACAATGAGCAGTTCTTC. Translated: CSANEVSYNEQFF.

The CDR3 region is CASSLSGEVNTEAFF. As DNA, the CDR3 is TGTGCCAGCAGTTTATCAGGGGAAGTGAACACTGAAGCTTTCTTT. The rearrangement links TRBV28 to TRBJ1-1; possibly TRBD1 for D (6 bases). Trimming stripped 1 base from V and 0 bases from J, with 9 bases between. This CDR3 contains 15 residues. Germline CDR1 reads MDHEN; CDR2 reads SYDVKM.

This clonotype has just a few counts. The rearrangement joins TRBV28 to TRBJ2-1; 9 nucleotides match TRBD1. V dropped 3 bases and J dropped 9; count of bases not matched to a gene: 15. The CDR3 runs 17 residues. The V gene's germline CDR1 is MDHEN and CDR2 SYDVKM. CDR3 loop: CASSLLRDRASGSEQFF. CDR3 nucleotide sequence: TGTGCCAGCAGTTTGTTACGGGACAGGGCGAGCGGATCTGAGCAGTTCTTC.

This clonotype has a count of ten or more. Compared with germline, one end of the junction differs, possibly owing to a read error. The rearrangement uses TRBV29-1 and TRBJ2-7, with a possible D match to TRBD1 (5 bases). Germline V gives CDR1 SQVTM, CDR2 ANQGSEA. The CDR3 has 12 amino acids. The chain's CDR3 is CSPRLGRTVCHF. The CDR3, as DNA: TGCAGCCCTCGGTTGGGGCGGACGGTGTGCCACTTC.

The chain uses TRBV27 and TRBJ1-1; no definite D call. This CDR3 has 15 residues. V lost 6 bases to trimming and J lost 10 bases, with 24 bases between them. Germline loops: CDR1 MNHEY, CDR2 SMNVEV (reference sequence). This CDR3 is CASSHPPTSELRAFF. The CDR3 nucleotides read TGTGCCAGCAGCCATCCCCCCACGTCGGAGCTCCGAGCTTTCTTT.

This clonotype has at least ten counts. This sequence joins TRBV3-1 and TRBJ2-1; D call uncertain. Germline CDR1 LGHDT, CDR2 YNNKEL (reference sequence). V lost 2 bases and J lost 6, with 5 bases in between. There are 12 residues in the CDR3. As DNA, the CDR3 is TGTGCCAGCAGCCAACTAGGCAATGAGCAGTTCTTC. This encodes CASSQLGNEQFF.

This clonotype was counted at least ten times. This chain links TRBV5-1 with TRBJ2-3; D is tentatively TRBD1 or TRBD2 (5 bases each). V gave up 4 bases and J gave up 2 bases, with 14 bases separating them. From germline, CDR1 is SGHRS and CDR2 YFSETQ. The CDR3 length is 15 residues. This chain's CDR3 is CASSAIQGDTDTQYF. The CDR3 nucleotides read TGCGCCAGCAGCGCGATTCAGGGAGACACAGATACGCAGTATTTT. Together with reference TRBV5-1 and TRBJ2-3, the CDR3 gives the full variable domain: KAGVTQTPRYLIKTRGQQVTLSCSPISGHRSVSWYQQTPGQGLQFLFEYFSETQRNKGNFPGRFSGRQFSNSRSEMNVSTLELGDSALYLCASSAIQGDTDTQYFGPGTRLTVL.